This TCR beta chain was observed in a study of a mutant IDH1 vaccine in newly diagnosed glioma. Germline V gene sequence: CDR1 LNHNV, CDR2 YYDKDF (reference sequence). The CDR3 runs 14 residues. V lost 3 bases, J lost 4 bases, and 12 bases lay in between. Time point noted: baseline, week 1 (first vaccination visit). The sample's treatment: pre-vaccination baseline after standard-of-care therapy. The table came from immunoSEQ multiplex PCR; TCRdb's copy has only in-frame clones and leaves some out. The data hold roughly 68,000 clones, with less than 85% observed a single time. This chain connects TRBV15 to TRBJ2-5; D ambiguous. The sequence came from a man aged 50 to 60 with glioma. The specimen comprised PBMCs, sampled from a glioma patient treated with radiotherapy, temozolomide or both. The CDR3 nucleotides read TGTGCCACCAGCAGCGGACCGGAAGGAGAGACCCAGTACTTC. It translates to CATSSGPEGETQYF.